Each of the 12 T cell receptor beta chains below was sequenced from the same sample in a study of radiotherapy plus CTLA-4 blockade in lung cancer. TCRdb keeps only in-frame clones here, not all; method: immunoSEQ multiplex PCR. The table lists around 91,000 clones, around 88% of them singletons. The starting material was peripheral blood, obtained from a patient treated with radiotherapy plus ipilimumab. The receptor source for this set is a human donor with non-small cell lung cancer that progressed on radiotherapy plus ipilimumab.

The rearrangement uses TRBV4-2 and TRBJ2-3; TRBD2 matches at 12 bases. After removal of 6 bases from V and 2 bases from J, the junction contained 6 bases not matched to a gene. Per the germline V gene, CDR1 is LGHNA and CDR2 is YNFKEQ. This CDR3 contains 16 residues. The CDR3 here is CASSPRLAGATDTQYF. DNA of the CDR3: TGTGCCAGCAGTCCCAGACTAGCGGGAGCCACAGATACGCAGTATTTT.

The J gene is TRBJ2-7, the V gene TRBV30; D remains unclear. Trimming removed 3 bases from V and 0 bases from J, with 3 bases in between. CDR3 size: 11 residues. Germline V lookup: CDR1 GTSNPN, CDR2 SVGIG (reference sequence). CDR3: CAWSHSYEQYF. CDR3 nucleotide sequence: TGTGCCTGGAGCCACTCCTACGAGCAGTACTTC.

This chain uses TRBV7-9 with TRBJ2-5, with a possible D match to TRBD2 (7 bases). The CDR3 runs to 15 residues. The germline V and J ends were trimmed by 8 bases and 5 bases, with 21 bases remaining between them. Germline assignment: CDR1 SEHNR and CDR2 FQNEAQ (reference sequence). CDR3 protein: CASGGLWGGAETQYF. The CDR3 DNA is TGTGCCAGCGGAGGACTGTGGGGGGGCGCCGAGACCCAGTACTTC. The full variable domain, rest sourced from reference TRBV7-9 and TRBJ2-5, is DTGVSQNPRHKITKRGQNVTFRCDPISEHNRLYWYRQTLGQGPEFLTYFQNEAQLEKSRLLSDRFSAERPKGSFSTLEIQRTEQGDSAMYLCASGGLWGGAETQYFGPGTRLLVL.

The chain uses TRBV19 and TRBJ2-1, with D hard to call. In germline, CDR1 is LNHDA, CDR2 SQIVND (reference sequence). This CDR3 has 18 amino acids. Trimming removed 6 bases from V and 6 bases from J, with 27 bases in between. CDR3 residues: CASSPLSVSPSGVNEQFF. The CDR3, as DNA: TGTGCCAGTAGCCCCCTGTCGGTCAGTCCTAGTGGGGTCAATGAGCAGTTCTTC.

The V gene is TRBV10-2, the J gene TRBJ1-3; no firm D call. V dropped 3 bases and J dropped 4 bases, with 7 bases sitting between them. The CDR3 length is 13 residues. The germline V gene encodes CDR1 WSHSY and CDR2 SAAADI. The CDR3 loop reads CASSDRAGNTIYF. In DNA form, the CDR3 reads TGCGCCAGCAGTGATAGGGCCGGAAACACCATATATTTT.

The chain couples TRBV7-9 to TRBJ1-5; D remains ambiguous. In germline, CDR1 is SEHNR, CDR2 FQNEAQ (reference sequence). This CDR3 has 15 residues. Trimming took 5 bases from V and 0 from J, leaving 11 bases between them. The CDR3 region is CASSSDGSSNQPQHF. DNA of the CDR3: TGTGCCAGCAGCAGCGATGGGAGTAGCAATCAGCCCCAGCATTTT.

V gene TRBV5-4 combines with J gene TRBJ2-1; 7 nucleotides line up with TRBD2. The V and J ends lost 2 bases and 4 bases, in that order; junction bases with no gene match: 9. The CDR3 spans 16 residues. CDR1 and CDR2 from the germline V gene are SGHNT and YYREEE (reference sequence). The CDR3 DNA reads TGTGCCAGCAGCTTCCGGTCCAGCGGGGTATACAATGAGCAGTTCTTC. Amino acids: CASSFRSSGVYNEQFF.

The V and J genes are TRBV25-1 and TRBJ2-5; the D gene is possibly TRBD1 (6 bases). Trimming removed 3 bases from V and 4 bases from J, with 9 bases in between. The germline V gene encodes CDR1 MGHDK and CDR2 SYGVNS. The CDR3 is made up of 13 amino acids. CDR3 in amino acids: CASSEGARETQYF. The CDR3 nucleotides read TGTGCCAGCAGTGAGGGGGCACGAGAGACCCAGTACTTC.

The rearrangement joins TRBV9 to TRBJ1-1; possibly TRBD1 for D (6 bases). Germline V CDR1 and CDR2: SGDLS, YYNGEE. The CDR3 has 13 amino acids. Trimming took 4 bases from V and 3 from J, leaving 10 bases between them. The CDR3 protein is CASSKNRDTEAFF. The DNA for the CDR3 is TGTGCCAGCAGCAAAAACAGGGACACTGAAGCTTTCTTT. Using reference TRBV9 and TRBJ1-1 for the parts outside the CDR3, the full variable domain is DSGVTQTPKHLITATGQRVTLRCSPRSGDLSVYWYQQSLDQGLQFLIQYYNGEERAKGNILERFSAQQFPDLHSELNLSSLELGDSALYFCASSKNRDTEAFFGQGTRLTVV.

The chain employs TRBV6-6 and TRBJ1-1; no firm D call. V was clipped by 2 bases and J by 3 bases, with 7 bases between them. Germline values: CDR1 MNHNY, CDR2 SVGAGI (reference sequence). CDR3 length equals 13 residues. The CDR3 here is CASSYRGDTEAFF. The CDR3 coding sequence is TGTGCCAGCAGTTACAGAGGCGACACTGAAGCTTTCTTT.

The chain joins TRBV19 to TRBJ1-5; D not certain. V lost 3 bases and J 0 bases, leaving 9 bases between the germline ends. The CDR3 loop spans 15 amino acids. Germline-derived CDR1 and CDR2 are LNHDA and SQIVND (reference sequence). CDR3 loop: CASSIPLVSNQPQHF. For the CDR3, the DNA is TGTGCCAGTAGTATCCCGTTGGTTAGCAATCAGCCCCAGCATTTT.

In its sample, this clone was seen a few times. V and J are TRBV5-1 and TRBJ2-7; D perhaps matches TRBD1 (6 bases). Trimming took 2 bases from V and 4 from J, leaving 10 bases between them. CDR1 and CDR2 from the germline V gene are SGHRS and YFSETQ. The CDR3 length is 13 residues. CDR3 in amino acids: CASSLRDTYEQYF. The CDR3 coding sequence is TGCGCCAGCAGCTTAAGGGACACGTACGAGCAGTACTTC.